This T cell receptor (beta chain) came from a study of shared clonotypes between healthy human individuals. Study results and caveats: The sharing of 4% to 5.5% of naive CD4 clonotypes was seen across several donors.

Those who donated, Caucasian adults without exception, all lived in Nashville, Tennessee. On this clone itself: Its antigen is not identified.

The V gene end was trimmed by 5 bases and the J gene end by 3 bases; junction bases not matched to a gene: 20. This CDR3 contains 19 residues. Germline V lookup: CDR1 SGHVS, CDR2 FQNEAQ. Sequencing was performed with immunoSEQ multiplex PCR; in TCRdb, only in-frame clones are kept and a portion is missing. The data contain some 2,400,000 clones, nearly 97% of them singletons. Sequenced: naive CD4+ T cells sorted from blood. Described subset: CD45RA+ positively selected. The receptor comes from a man younger than 30 in good health. The chain has TRBV7-8 and TRBJ1-1, with 8 bases fitting TRBD1. The CDR3 reads CASSPVRGQDIWRDTEAFF. CDR3 in DNA: TGTGCCAGCAGCCCCGTGAGGGGACAGGACATATGGAGGGACACTGAAGCTTTCTTT.